These 19 T cell receptor beta chains originate from one sample sequenced in a study of cytomegalovirus exposure and HLA in healthy donors. A multiplex PCR was run with 60 Vbeta primers and 13 Jbeta primers. Generated by immunoSEQ multiplex PCR, the TCRdb table keeps only in-frame clones and is missing some. Of approximately 110,000 clones detected, 75% to 85% appear once; the ten largest clones hold just under 3%. Sequencing input: PBMCs. Every receptor here comes from a woman between 18 and 30 years old in good health and CMV-seropositive.

The chain has TRBV19 and TRBJ1-1; no definite D call. Trimming took 5 bases from V and 2 from J, leaving 15 bases between them. The CDR3 is 15 amino acids. Germline loops: CDR1 LNHDA, CDR2 SQIVND (reference sequence). CDR3 sequence reads: CASSVTAPTNTEAFF. The CDR3 DNA reads as TGTGCCAGTAGTGTCACAGCTCCTACAAACACTGAAGCTTTCTTT.

V gene TRBV25-1 combines with J gene TRBJ2-6, with 9 bases aligning to TRBD1. CDR3 length: 17 residues. Unmatched junction bases numbered 2, after V lost 0 bases and J lost 2 bases. Germline V gene lookup returns CDR1 MGHDK and CDR2 SYGVNS. This CDR3 reads CASSEYRTGAGANVLTF. The CDR3, as DNA: TGTGCCAGCAGTGAATACAGGACAGGGGCTGGGGCCAACGTCCTGACTTTC. The full variable domain, rest sourced from reference TRBV25-1 and TRBJ2-6, is EADIYQTPRYLVIGTGKKITLECSQTMGHDKMYWYQQDPGMELHLIHYSYGVNSTEKGDLSSESTVSRIRTEHFPLTLESARPSHTSQYLCASSEYRTGAGANVLTFGAGSRLTVL.

The rearrangement uses TRBV5-1 and TRBJ2-1, with 13 positions matching TRBD2. Per germline, CDR1 SGHRS and CDR2 YFSETQ. The CDR3 is 16 amino acids. V was clipped by 3 bases and J by 4 bases; unmatched bases: 4. The CDR3 loop reads CASSWGLAGLYNEQFF. CDR3 DNA sequence: TGCGCCAGCAGCTGGGGACTAGCGGGATTGTACAATGAGCAGTTCTTC.

This chain uses TRBV7-9 with TRBJ2-1, with a tentative D call TRBD2 (6 bases). The CDR3 sequence is 17 residues long. The germline V gene has CDR1 SEHNR and CDR2 FQNEAQ (reference sequence). Trimming removed 5 bases at V and 0 bases at J, with 17 bases between. The CDR3 here is CASSPGGAGSSYNEQFF. CDR3 nucleotide sequence: TGTGCCAGCAGCCCTGGTGGGGCGGGGAGCTCCTACAATGAGCAGTTCTTC.

The rearrangement links TRBV6-1 to TRBJ2-1; TRBD2 aligns across 13 bases. Germline loops: CDR1 MNHNS, CDR2 SASEGT. Germline trimming cut 7 bases from V and 9 bases from J; bases unmatched to any gene: 6. This CDR3 is built from 14 residues. The CDR3 reads CASTLGTSGVEQFF. CDR3 nucleotide sequence: TGTGCCAGCACTCTAGGGACTAGCGGGGTTGAGCAGTTCTTC.

This clone was observed once. This chain uses TRBV21-1 with TRBJ2-7; the table names TRBD1, a call not compared with the DNA. TRBV21-1 has pseudogene status. CDR3 length equals 12 residues. CDR3 nucleotides: TGTGCCACCCTTGGGCCGTTCGACGAGCAGTACTTC. Translating it yields CATLGPFDEQYF.

Here the CDR3 reads CASSLQGAHGYTF. The DNA for the CDR3 is TGTGCCAGCAGCTTACAGGGGGCACATGGCTACACCTTC. V is TRBV7-9 and J is TRBJ1-2; TRBD1 matches at 8 bases. V lost 2 bases, J lost 6 bases, and 2 bases stayed unmatched. CDR3 length equals 13 residues. The germline V gene has CDR1 SEHNR and CDR2 FQNEAQ (reference sequence).

The chain uses TRBV5-5 and TRBJ2-7; 8 bases match TRBD1. Germline-derived CDR1 and CDR2 are SGHKS and YYEKEE (reference sequence). The V gene end was trimmed by 4 bases and the J gene end by 2 bases; junction bases not matched to a gene: 5. The CDR3 length is 14 residues. The chain's CDR3 is CASSRTGRAYEQYF. For the CDR3, the DNA is TGTGCCAGCAGCCGGACAGGGCGGGCCTACGAGCAGTACTTC.

The genes are TRBV6-1 and TRBJ2-1, with a weak D call TRBD2 (5 bases). Germline CDR1 MNHNS, CDR2 SASEGT. This CDR3 comprises 16 residues. V lost 3 bases, J lost 10 bases, and 22 bases lay in between. Here the CDR3 reads CASSDPRTRPWREQFF. The CDR3 DNA reads as TGTGCCAGCAGTGACCCCCGGACCAGACCGTGGAGGGAGCAGTTCTTC.

The gene calls are TRBV5-4 and TRBJ2-3; 7 positions match TRBD1. This CDR3 region has 15 residues. Germline-derived CDR1 and CDR2 are SGHNT and YYREEE (reference sequence). V was pared by 0 bases and J by 0 bases, with 1 base of the junction left unmatched. CDR3 in DNA: TGTGCCAGCAGCTTGGGACAGGGCAGCACAGATACGCAGTATTTT. This encodes CASSLGQGSTDTQYF.

The J gene is TRBJ2-7, the V gene TRBV4-2, with TRBD1 matching over 7 bases. Unmatched junction bases numbered 4, after V lost 1 base and J lost 1 base. CDR3 length: 15 amino acids. Germline CDR1 reads LGHNA; CDR2 reads YNFKEQ. Here the CDR3 reads CASSQVETGSYEQYF. CDR3 bases: TGTGCCAGCAGCCAAGTTGAGACAGGGTCCTACGAGCAGTACTTC.

The genes are TRBV2 and TRBJ2-6; 7 positions match TRBD1. The CDR3 totals 17 residues. Germline-derived CDR1 and CDR2 are SNHLY and FYNNEI. Trimming took 6 bases from V and 4 from J; bases not matched to a gene: 12. CDR3 protein: CASSGPGQSLGANVLTF. DNA of the CDR3: TGTGCCAGCAGCGGGCCGGGACAGAGTCTCGGGGCCAACGTCCTGACTTTC.

The V gene is TRBV5-1, the J gene TRBJ2-3; TRBD2 agrees at 9 bases. CDR3 size: 15 residues. Germline-derived CDR1 and CDR2 are SGHRS and YFSETQ. Unmatched junction bases numbered 4, after V lost 4 bases and J lost 1 base. The CDR3 nucleotides read TGCGCCAGCAGCCTTATAGCGGGAGGCACAGATACGCAGTATTTT. Translated: CASSLIAGGTDTQYF.

This clone occurred once. This chain connects TRBV11-3 to TRBJ2-3, with TRBD2 matching over 8 bases. The CDR3 consists of 17 residues. Germline CDR1 and CDR2: SGHNT and YENEEA. V lost 4 bases and J lost 2; bases outside the gene matches: 11. The CDR3, as DNA: TGTGCCAGCAGCTACGGGGGTAGCGGGATAGACACAGATACGCAGTATTTT. Residues: CASSYGGSGIDTDTQYF. Full variable domain (missing parts from reference TRBV11-3 and TRBJ2-3): EAGVVQSPRYKIIEKKQPVAFWCNPISGHNTLYWYLQNLGQGPELLIRYENEEAVDDSQLPKDRFSAERLKGVDSTLKIQPAELGDSAVYLCASSYGGSGIDTDTQYFGPGTRLTVL.

This sequence joins TRBV7-6 and TRBJ1-1; D is possibly TRBD1 (6 bases). The germline gives CDR1 SGHVS, CDR2 FNYEAQ. The V end was cut by 5 bases, the J end by 1 base, with 23 bases between. The CDR3 loop spans 18 amino acids. CDR3 coding DNA: TGTGCCAGCAGCCGGGAGGGGGGCCCCAGCGGGTGGAACACTGAAGCTTTCTTT. Translated, it gives CASSREGGPSGWNTEAFF.

The chain joins TRBV5-1 to TRBJ2-4, with 8 positions matching TRBD1. Germline V gene lookup returns CDR1 SGHRS and CDR2 YFSETQ. This CDR3 comprises 15 residues. V shed 0 bases, J shed 6 bases, and the junction held 5 bases outside the gene matches. The CDR3 region is CASSLEDRAGNIQYF. For the CDR3, the DNA is TGCGCCAGCAGCTTGGAGGACAGGGCCGGAAACATTCAGTACTTC.

V and J are TRBV7-8 and TRBJ2-4; 10 bases match TRBD2. From germline, CDR1 is SGHVS and CDR2 FQNEAQ. Trimming at V came to 5 bases and at J to 8 bases, leaving 12 bases not matched to a gene. The CDR3 is 16 residues long. CDR3 residues: CASSPLGLAVRDIQYF. The CDR3 region has the DNA TGTGCCAGCAGCCCTTTAGGACTAGCGGTTCGAGACATTCAGTACTTC.

For this clone: A read error may account for a junction end that differs from germline. The chain combines TRBV7-7 with TRBJ2-6; TRBD1 agrees at 9 bases. From germline, CDR1 is SSHAT and CDR2 FNYEAQ (reference sequence). The CDR3 runs 19 residues. The CDR3 DNA reads as TGTGCTAGCAGCCCTACTTGGGACAGGGATAACTCTGGGGCCAACGTCCTGACTTTC. Translating gives CASSPTWDRDNSGANVLTF.

V gene TRBV12-5 combines with J gene TRBJ2-3; TRBD2 aligns across 7 bases. V trimming: 0 bases; J trimming: 6 bases; junction bases outside the gene matches: 15. This CDR3 has 18 amino acids. In germline, CDR1 is LGHNT, CDR2 FRNRAP. CDR3 in amino acids: CASGLVRRNRGVVDTQYF. The CDR3 coding sequence is TGTGCTAGTGGTTTGGTACGTCGGAACCGGGGGGTTGTGGATACGCAGTATTTT.